The 11 T cell receptor beta chains presented below share a single source sample, sequenced in a study of T cell repertoires in cytomegalovirus infection. Antigens of these TCRs are unknown. MiXCR was run by TCRdb on the reads, yielding one entry per CDR3 protein. This table holds about 830,000 distinct CDR3 sequences, 30% to 35% found once. The material sequenced was cultured CD8+ T cells from PBMCs, taken from culture after CMV antigen stimulation. Receptor source: a human donor in good health (CMV status not recorded). Some clones in this sample may be carry-over from other donors' samples.

This clonotype was picked up a small number of times. CDR3 coding DNA: TGTGCCAGCAGTTCTACAAACAACTATAATTCACCCCTCCACTTT. Translating it yields CASSSTNNYNSPLHF. V usage is TRBV27 and J usage is TRBJ1-6; D unresolved. CDR1 and CDR2 (germline): MNHEY, SMNVEV (reference sequence). CDR3 length: 15 amino acids. V shed 4 bases and J shed 3 bases, with 10 bases lying between them.

In its sample, this clonotype was seen a few times. The CDR3 loop is CASSLTPGPIDEQFF. Here the CDR3 DNA reads TGTGCCAGCAGCTTAACGCCGGGCCCCATCGATGAGCAGTTCTTC. This sequence joins TRBV7-3 and TRBJ2-1; D call uncertain. The germline V gene encodes CDR1 SGHTA and CDR2 FQGTGA. V was clipped by 0 bases and J by 8 bases, with 14 bases between them. The CDR3 has 15 amino acids.

This clonotype was seen a few times. This chain connects TRBV20-1 to TRBJ1-5, with 10 bases aligning to TRBD1. The CDR3 runs to 14 residues. The germline gives CDR1 DFQATT, CDR2 SNEGSKA (reference sequence). The V segment lost 3 bases and the J segment 5 bases; nucleotides outside the gene matches: 4. The chain's CDR3 is CSARYGTGDQPQHF. For the CDR3, the DNA is TGCAGTGCTAGGTATGGGACAGGGGATCAGCCCCAGCATTTT.

This clonotype was seen more than once but under ten times. This chain uses TRBV27 with TRBJ1-1; D gene unclear. V shed 3 bases and J shed 6 bases, with 11 bases lying between them. CDR3 length: 13 amino acids. Germline V gene lookup returns CDR1 MNHEY and CDR2 SMNVEV (reference sequence). The CDR3 here is CASSFTGIAEAFF. Here the CDR3 DNA reads TGTGCCAGCAGTTTTACCGGGATAGCTGAAGCTTTCTTT.

There are a few counts of this clonotype. V and J are TRBV6-1 and TRBJ2-7, with D perhaps being TRBD1 or TRBD2 (6 bases each). This CDR3 is built from 15 residues. Looked up from germline, CDR1 is MNHNS and CDR2 is SASEGT. Deletions cut 3 bases from V and 2 bases from J, with 14 bases between. This chain's CDR3 is CASSEGPGGPYEQYF. The DNA of the CDR3 is TGTGCCAGCAGTGAGGGTCCCGGGGGCCCCTACGAGCAGTACTTC.

The sample holds a few counts of this clonotype. The chain is built from TRBV6-1 and TRBJ2-3, with TRBD1 matching 8 bases. The CDR3 runs to 16 residues. Germline V gene sequence: CDR1 MNHNS, CDR2 SASEGT. Trimming took 5 bases from V and 0 from J; bases not matched to a gene: 7. DNA for the CDR3: TGTGCCAGCAGTCAGGGACAGGCCCCCAGCACAGATACGCAGTATTTT. Translated, it gives CASSQGQAPSTDTQYF.

This clonotype has only a few counts. This chain connects TRBV12-3 or TRBV12-4 to TRBJ2-3; D is ambiguous. Trimming shortened V by 3 bases and J by 2 bases, and 6 bases separated the two germline ends. The CDR3 is 13 residues long. The CDR3 DNA is TGTGCCAGCAGTTTCCTAACCACAGATACGCAGTATTTT. This translates into CASSFLTTDTQYF.

The chain carries TRBV12-3 or TRBV12-4 and TRBJ2-7, with 14 bases identical to TRBD2. CDR3 length equals 20 residues. With V trimmed by 3 bases and J by 0 bases, 13 bases remained unmatched. CDR3 sequence reads: CASSFEVPGLAGEPSYEQYV. DNA of the CDR3: TGTGCCAGCAGTTTCGAAGTTCCGGGACTAGCGGGGGAGCCCTCCTACGAGCAGTACGTC.

This clonotype has just a few counts. The V and J genes are TRBV7-9 and TRBJ1-1; no clear D. Per the germline V gene, CDR1 is SEHNR and CDR2 is FQNEAQ (reference sequence). Between the trimmed V and J ends, which lost 5 bases and 1 base, there was a span of 8 bases. The length of the CDR3 is 13 residues. CDR3 amino acids: CASSGARNTEAFF. The CDR3 bases are TGTGCCAGCAGCGGTGCAAGGAACACTGAAGCTTTCTTT.

This chain uses TRBV7-8 with TRBJ2-3; TRBD1 agrees at 8 bases. The CDR3 has 17 residues. The J segment lost 3 bases and the V segment lost 5 bases, leaving 13 bases of the junction unmatched. From germline, CDR1 is SGHVS and CDR2 FQNEAQ. The CDR3 DNA reads as TGTGCCAGCAGCATGGACCACAGGGGGAGTGATACAGATACGCAGTATTTT. Protein sequence: CASSMDHRGSDTDTQYF.

In its sample, this clonotype was seen a few times. The chain carries TRBV5-4 and TRBJ2-2; 8 bases line up with TRBD2. In germline, CDR1 is SGHNT, CDR2 YYREEE (reference sequence). This CDR3 has 15 residues. The J segment lost 0 bases and the V segment lost 8 bases, leaving 6 bases of the junction unmatched. The CDR3: CASWPGLANTGELFF. CDR3 in DNA: TGTGCCAGTTGGCCGGGACTAGCGAACACCGGGGAGCTGTTTTTT.